These T cell receptor beta chains were read from a single sample in a study of cytomegalovirus exposure and HLA in healthy donors. Method: immunoSEQ multiplex PCR; TCRdb's copy keeps in-frame clones and lacks some. The sample has roughly 150,000 clones, about nine tenths seen once. Source material: PBMCs. Receptors originate from a woman in her 30s in good health and CMV-seronegative. Both conserved end residues are part of each CDR3. D genes are given only for firm matches. Size tells how often a clone was seen (once, few, many) or the class of an expanded clone, and some rows leave it out.

TGTGCCAGCAGCTTAGCGGGACAGGGTACAGATACGCAGTATTTT	CASSLAGQGTDTQYF	TRBJ2-3	.	TRBD1	TRBV7-2
TGTGCCAGCAGTTACGGCAGGGGGACTTTTGGCTACACCTTC	CASSYGRGTFGYTF	TRBJ1-2	.	TRBD1	TRBV6-5
TGTGCCAGCAGCCAAGATCAGGGAGGGGATCCCTTCACCTTC	CASSQDQGGDPFTF	TRBJ1-2	.	.	TRBV4-2
TGCGCCAGCAGCTTGGGAACTAAGACGGATACGCAGTATTTT	CASSLGTKTDTQYF	TRBJ2-3	.	.	TRBV5-1
TGTGCCAGCAGTTTAGCTAGCGGGGGGACTAACTCCTACGAGCAGTACTTC	CASSLASGGTNSYEQYF	TRBJ2-7	.	TRBD2	TRBV28
TGTGCCAGCAGCCCTTTCTCGGGACAGGGGGACGGTAGCAATCAGCCCCAGCATTTT	CASSPFSGQGDGSNQPQHF	TRBJ1-5	.	TRBD1	TRBV7-6
TGCGCCAGCAGCCAAGTCGAAGCGGCTAACTATGGCTACACCTTC	CASSQVEAANYGYTF	TRBJ1-2	.	.	TRBV4-1
TGCGCCAGCAGCTTTAGAGGGGGCGGTCATGGCTACACCTTC	CASSFRGGGHGYTF	TRBJ1-2	.	TRBD1	TRBV5-1
TGCGCCAGCAGTCAATCTATGGGGGCGACGAACACTGAAGCTTTCTTT	CASSQSMGATNTEAFF	TRBJ1-1	.	.	TRBV23-1
TGTGCCAGTTTGGACAGGGGGCTTAATCAGCCCCAGCATTTT	CASLDRGLNQPQHF	TRBJ1-5	.	TRBD1	TRBV19
TGTGCCAGCAGTTACTCAAGGGGAGACACTGAAGCTTTCTTT	CASSYSRGDTEAFF	TRBJ1-1	.	.	TRBV6-5
TGTGCCAGCAGCTCATATCGGGGCAGGGGCTACGAGCAGTACTTC	CASSSYRGRGYEQYF	TRBJ2-7	.	.	TRBV7-6
TGTGCCAGCAGTCCCGGGACTAGCGGGGGCTCCTACGAGCAGTACTTC	CASSPGTSGGSYEQYF	TRBJ2-7	.	TRBD2	TRBV27
TGTGCCAGCAGGGACAGGGGAAACACCTACGAGCAGTACTTC	CASRDRGNTYEQYF	TRBJ2-7	.	TRBD1	TRBV6-1
TGTGCCAGCTCACCAATAGTGGCTGAAAAACTGTTTTTT	CASSPIVAEKLFF	TRBJ1-4	.	.	TRBV18
TGTGCCAGCAGCGTAGTAGTAACGGGAGAAGGCACCGGGGAGCTGTTTTTT	CASSVVVTGEGTGELFF	TRBJ2-2	.	.	TRBV9
TGTGCCAGTAGTAAAGGAAGTCAGCCCCAGCATTTT	CASSKGSQPQHF	TRBJ1-5	.	.	TRBV19
TGTGCCAGCAGCTTAGGGCCAGGGGGCTCTGGGGCCAACGTCCTGACTTTC	CASSLGPGGSGANVLTF	TRBJ2-6	.	TRBD1	TRBV7-6
TGTGCCAGCAGCTTAGCCCACGGCGGGAGTAGCACAGATACGCAGTATTTT	CASSLAHGGSSTDTQYF	TRBJ2-3	.	TRBD2	TRBV7-6
TGTGCCAGCAGCCCTTCCCCGGGGGACTCCTACGAGCAGTACTTC	CASSPSPGDSYEQYF	TRBJ2-7	.	.	TRBV11-2
TGTGCCAGCAGTTCCCGGTTAAGCAATCCCTACAATGAGCAGTTCTTC	CASSSRLSNPYNEQFF	TRBJ2-1	.	.	TRBV27
TGTGCCAGCAGTTACAGGTGGGCCATGAACACTGAAGCTTTCTTT	CASSYRWAMNTEAFF	TRBJ1-1	.	.	TRBV6-5
TGTGCCAGTAGTTCGAGTTGGGGGGACTACGAGCAGTACTTC	CASSSSWGDYEQYF	TRBJ2-7	.	.	TRBV19
TGCGCCAGCAGCCAGGCCCCCGGCGGGAGTGTCCCTAAGTACTTC	CASSQAPGGSVPKYF	TRBJ2-5	.	TRBD2	TRBV4-3
TGTGCCAGCAGCGCACGGACCGAAGTGGAAGGCTACACCTTC	CASSARTEVEGYTF	TRBJ1-2	.	.	TRBV9
TGTGCCAGCAGTTTGTGGGACAGGAATGAGCAGTTCTTC	CASSLWDRNEQFF	TRBJ2-1	.	TRBD1	TRBV27
TGTGCCAGCGGACAGGATGAGGGGAATCAGCCCCAGCATTTT	CASGQDEGNQPQHF	TRBJ1-5	.	TRBD1	TRBV25-1
TGTGCCAGCAGGTCAGGGAATGAAAAACTGTTTTTT	CASRSGNEKLFF	TRBJ1-4	.	.	TRBV28
TGTGCCAGCAGCTTAGAAGCACACGCGAATGAGCAGTTCTTC	CASSLEAHANEQFF	TRBJ2-1	.	.	TRBV7-6
TGTGCCAGCAGCTTAGCGGGGGTGGCCTACAATGAGCAGTTCTTC	CASSLAGVAYNEQFF	TRBJ2-1	few	.	TRBV11-3
TGTGCCAGCAGCGTAGGACTAGCGGGAGGAGGGTACGAGCAGTACTTC	CASSVGLAGGGYEQYF	TRBJ2-7	once	TRBD2	TRBV9
TGTGCCAGCAGTGCCGACGGACCCAGGGTCCATGAGCAGTTCTTC	CASSADGPRVHEQFF	TRBJ2-1	.	.	TRBV6-6
TGTGCCAGCAGCCTCGGGATGGCCTACGAGCAGTACTTC	CASSLGMAYEQYF	TRBJ2-7	.	.	TRBV7-9
TGTGCCAGCGGCGACGGGGTCCAGGGACGGTACGGTACGCAGTATTTT	CASGDGVQGRYGTQYF	TRBJ2-3	.	.	TRBV9
TGTGCCAGCAGTGAAGTCTCAGGCGGGGGTGGCTACACCTTC	CASSEVSGGGGYTF	TRBJ1-2	.	.	TRBV6-1
TGTGCCAGCAGCCAAGTCCAGGGTGATGGCTATGGCTACACCTTC	CASSQVQGDGYGYTF	TRBJ1-2	.	.	TRBV4-2
TGCGCCAGCAGCCCTAGCGGGGGAGGGTCCTACGAGCAGTACTTC	CASSPSGGGSYEQYF	TRBJ2-7	.	TRBD2	TRBV5-1
TGTGCCAGCAGCTTAGATGGGGAAACTGAAGCTTTCTTT	CASSLDGETEAFF	TRBJ1-1	.	.	TRBV11-3
TGTGCCAGCAGCTTAACCACTAGCGGCTACACAGATACGCAGTATTTT	CASSLTTSGYTDTQYF	TRBJ2-3	.	TRBD2	TRBV13
TGTGCCAGCAGTATGCCTGCAGGGAGGACTAATGAAAAACTGTTTTTT	CASSMPAGRTNEKLFF	TRBJ1-4	.	.	TRBV6-6
TGTGCCAGCAGTGCCCCGAAGGACAGGGGTCTTTGCAATCAGCCCCAGCATTTT	CASSAPKDRGLCNQPQHF	TRBJ1-5	.	TRBD1	TRBV6-8
TGTGCCAGCAGTGACGGATACCAAGAGACCCAGTACTTC	CASSDGYQETQYF	TRBJ2-5	.	.	TRBV25-1
TGTGCCAGCAGCTTAAGACTGTCCTCCTACGAGCAGTACTTC	CASSLRLSSYEQYF	TRBJ2-7	.	.	TRBV11-2
TGTGCCAGCAGCTTGCTCGCAGTTCAAGAGACCCAGTACTTC	CASSLLAVQETQYF	TRBJ2-5	.	.	TRBV5-4
TGTGCCAGCAGTTTATTAGCGGTTGGGGAGACCCAGTACTTC	CASSLLAVGETQYF	TRBJ2-5	.	.	TRBV27
TGTGCCAGCAGTTTCAGCGGGGGCACAGATACGCAGTATTTT	CASSFSGGTDTQYF	TRBJ2-3	.	TRBD2	TRBV6-1
TGTGCCAGCTCACCACCGGATTGGGGGAGTGAGCAGTTCTTC	CASSPPDWGSEQFF	TRBJ2-1	.	.	TRBV18